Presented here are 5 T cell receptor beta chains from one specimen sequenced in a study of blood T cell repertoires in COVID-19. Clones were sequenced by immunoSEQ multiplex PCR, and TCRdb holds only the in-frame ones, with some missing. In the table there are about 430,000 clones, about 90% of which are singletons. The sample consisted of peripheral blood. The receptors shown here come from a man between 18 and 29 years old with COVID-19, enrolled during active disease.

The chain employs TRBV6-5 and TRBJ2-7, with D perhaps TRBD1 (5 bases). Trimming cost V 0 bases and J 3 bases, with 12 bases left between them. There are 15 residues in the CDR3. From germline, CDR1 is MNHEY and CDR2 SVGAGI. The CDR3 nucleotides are TGTGCCAGCAGTTACTCACCAGGGATGAGCTACGAGCAGTACTTC. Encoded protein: CASSYSPGMSYEQYF.

CDR3 DNA sequence: TGTGCCAGCAGCCAAGACCGGCGTTCCGGAGGCACTGAAGCTTTCTTT. This sequence encodes CASSQDRRSGGTEAFF. J is TRBJ1-1 and V is TRBV4-2; no definite D call. Between the trimmed V and J ends, which lost 0 bases and 4 bases, there was a span of 15 bases. This CDR3 comprises 16 residues. Germline lookup yields CDR1 LGHNA and CDR2 YNFKEQ.

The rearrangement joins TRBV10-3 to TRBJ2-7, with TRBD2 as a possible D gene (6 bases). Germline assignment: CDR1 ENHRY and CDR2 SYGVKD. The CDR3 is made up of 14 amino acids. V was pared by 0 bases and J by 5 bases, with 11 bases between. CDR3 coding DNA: TGTGCCATCAGTGAGTCTGGAGGAGGGAACGAGCAGTACTTC. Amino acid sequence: CAISESGGGNEQYF.

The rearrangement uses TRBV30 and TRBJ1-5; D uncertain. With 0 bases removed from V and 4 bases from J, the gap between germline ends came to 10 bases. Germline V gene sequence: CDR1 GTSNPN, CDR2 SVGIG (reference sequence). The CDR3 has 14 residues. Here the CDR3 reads CAWSVNTANQPQHF. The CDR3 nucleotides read TGTGCCTGGAGTGTTAACACAGCTAATCAGCCCCAGCATTTT.

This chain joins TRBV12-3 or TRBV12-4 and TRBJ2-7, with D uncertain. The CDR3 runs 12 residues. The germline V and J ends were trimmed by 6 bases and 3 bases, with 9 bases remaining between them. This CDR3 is CASSFSVYEQYF. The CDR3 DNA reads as TGTGCCAGCAGCTTCTCTGTCTACGAGCAGTACTTC.